Listed below are T cell receptor beta chains from one sample, sequenced in a study of shared clonotypes between healthy human individuals. Some clones are missing from TCRdb's copy, which holds only in-frame ones; the method was immunoSEQ multiplex PCR. Altogether just over 2,000,000 clones are present, approximately 94% being singletons, with the ten largest covering more than 0.95%. Sequencing used naive CD8+ T cells sorted from blood. All receptors come from a man between 18 and 29 years old in good health. Both conserved end residues are part of each CDR3. A D gene is named only where the DNA matches it firmly. Size values are once, few and many counts, or a class for expanded clones, and some rows have none.

CDR3nt,CDR3aa,d_gene,j_gene,v_gene,abundance
TGCGCCAGCAGCTACTTGGGACGGGCTAACTATGGCTACACCTTC,CASSYLGRANYGYTF,-,TRBJ1-2,TRBV5-1,-
TGTGCCAGCAGCCCGCGACAGGGGACTACCGTGAACACTGAAGCTTTCTTT,CASSPRQGTTVNTEAFF,TRBD1,TRBJ1-1,TRBV7-9,-
TGTGCCAGCAGTTTCGGGCCGACTAGTTACGAGCAGTACTTC,CASSFGPTSYEQYF,-,TRBJ2-7,TRBV27,-
TGTGGGGCTAGCTATAACACCGGGGAGCTGTTTTTT,CGASYNTGELFF,-,TRBJ2-2,TRBV10-3,-
TGTGCCAGCTTAAAGGGACAGCTTTACAATGAGCAGTTCTTC,CASLKGQLYNEQFF,TRBD1,TRBJ2-1,TRBV28,-
TGTGCCAGCAGTGAAGCGGACAGCGCTAACTATGGCTACACCTTC,CASSEADSANYGYTF,-,TRBJ1-2,TRBV2,-
TGTGCCAGCAGCGTAGCCGGGAATGAGCAGTTCTTC,CASSVAGNEQFF,-,TRBJ2-1,TRBV9,-
TGTGCCAGCAAACCGGGACTCCTATACAATGAGCAGTTCTTC,CASKPGLLYNEQFF,-,TRBJ2-1,TRBV27,-
TGTGCCAGTAGTAGCCTGCTCGGGGCCTACGAGCAGTACTTC,CASSSLLGAYEQYF,-,TRBJ2-7,TRBV19,-
TGTGCCAGCAGTTTATTAGGGAATGAGCAGTTCTTC,CASSLLGNEQFF,-,TRBJ2-1,TRBV27,-
TGTGCCAGCAGTGACGATGGGGGCCAGCATTTT,CASSDDGGQHF,-,TRBJ1-5,TRBV6-1,-
TGTGCCAGCAGTGTACAGGGGGCCTACAATGAGCAGTTCTTC,CASSVQGAYNEQFF,TRBD1,TRBJ2-1,TRBV2,-
TGTGCCAGCAGTTACTCGGACAGTACCTACGAGCAGTACTTC,CASSYSDSTYEQYF,-,TRBJ2-7,TRBV6-5,-
TGTGCCAGCAGCCCGCTTCGGTGGGAGACCCAGTACTTC,CASSPLRWETQYF,-,TRBJ2-5,TRBV7-2,-
TGTGCCAGCAGCTTAGAAGGTCCAGCAATGAACACTGAAGCTTTCTTT,CASSLEGPAMNTEAFF,-,TRBJ1-1,TRBV7-9,-
TGTGCCAGCAGCTTAGATCTGGGTTACGAGCAGTACTTC,CASSLDLGYEQYF,-,TRBJ2-7,TRBV11-2,-
TGCGCCAGCAGCCAGGTGACAGCGGCACTGAACACCGGGGAGCTGTTTTTT,CASSQVTAALNTGELFF,-,TRBJ2-2,TRBV4-1,-
TGCAGCGTTGAAGATCCGGGAAAGGGCTCGGAAGAGCAGTACTTC,CSVEDPGKGSEEQYF,-,TRBJ2-7,TRBV29-1,-
TGTGCCAGTAGCTGGACAGGGAACACTGAAGCTTTCTTT,CASSWTGNTEAFF,TRBD1,TRBJ1-1,TRBV19,few
TGTGCCAGTAGTAGGGGACTCGGCTACAATGAGCAGTTCTTC,CASSRGLGYNEQFF,-,TRBJ2-1,TRBV19,-
TGTGCCAGCTCTCCACAGGGCACCCAGCATTTT,CASSPQGTQHF,-,TRBJ1-5,TRBV18,-
TGTGCCAGTAGTATAAAGCCCAGCGACTACAATGAGCAGTTCTTC,CASSIKPSDYNEQFF,-,TRBJ2-1,TRBV19,-
TGTGCCAGCAGCTGGGGGGACGGTGAAGCTTTCTTT,CASSWGDGEAFF,-,TRBJ1-1,TRBV7-9,-
TGTGCCAGCAGTCCCCGCGAGCGGTACTATGGCTACACCTTC,CASSPRERYYGYTF,-,TRBJ1-2,TRBV28,few
TGTGCCAGCAGCGCCTCCCCTGGGGACTACGAGCAGTACTTC,CASSASPGDYEQYF,-,TRBJ2-7,TRBV5-4,-
TGTGCCAGAGAAATCAGAGGACTGTTTTTT,CAREIRGLFF,-,TRBJ1-4,TRBV5-3,-
TGTGCCAGCAGTTACTCGACCGGGCAGGAGCAGTTCTTC,CASSYSTGQEQFF,-,TRBJ2-1,TRBV6-5,-
TGTGCCAGCAGCTTTGGGGGAGGCTCTCTATACACAGATACGCAGTATTTT,CASSFGGGSLYTDTQYF,-,TRBJ2-3,TRBV7-9,-
TGTGCCAGCAGTGGAGGTTGGTCGGGGGACACGCAGTATTTT,CASSGGWSGDTQYF,-,TRBJ2-3,TRBV2,-
TGTGCCAGCAGTTCCGGGACTAGCGGCCTCAATGAGCAGTTCTTC,CASSSGTSGLNEQFF,TRBD2,TRBJ2-1,TRBV6-5,once
TGTGCCAGCAGCGTAGACGGCCGAAGTCAGCCCCAGCATTTT,CASSVDGRSQPQHF,-,TRBJ1-5,TRBV9,once
TGTGCTAGTGGTTTGGTACCTTCCCCCGGGGATACGCAGTATTTT,CASGLVPSPGDTQYF,-,TRBJ2-3,TRBV12-5,once
TGTGCCAGGGAGAGGGCCCGGGACAGGACTTCCACAGATACGCAGTATTTT,CARERARDRTSTDTQYF,TRBD1,TRBJ2-3,TRBV28,-
TGTGCCAGCAGTCTGTTAGGAGTTTTGGGTGCAAACTATGGCTACACCTTC,CASSLLGVLGANYGYTF,-,TRBJ1-2,TRBV27,-
TGTGCCAGCAGTTACGCAGGAGGCACTGAAGCTTTCTTT,CASSYAGGTEAFF,-,TRBJ1-1,TRBV6-5,-
TGTGCCAGCAGGACGACAGGGCTGAACACTGAAGCTTTCTTT,CASRTTGLNTEAFF,TRBD1,TRBJ1-1,TRBV27,few
TGTGCCACCAGCAGAGATTCCCTAGGGGGCGAGGGAGGGACTGAAGCTTTCTTT,CATSRDSLGGEGGTEAFF,TRBD1,TRBJ1-1,TRBV15,-
TGTGCCTGGAGTGTGCTCGCGGGAGGCACAGATACGCAGTATTTT,CAWSVLAGGTDTQYF,TRBD2,TRBJ2-3,TRBV30,-
TGTGCCAGCTCACCACTGGGACTAGCAGTCTACAATGAGCAGTTCTTC,CASSPLGLAVYNEQFF,TRBD2,TRBJ2-1,TRBV18,-
TGTGCCAGCAGCCCCCGGGGCGTACCCTACGAGCAGTACTTC,CASSPRGVPYEQYF,-,TRBJ2-7,TRBV7-9,-
TGTGCCAGTAGTATCTACTGGGTTAGCACAGATACGCAGTATTTT,CASSIYWVSTDTQYF,-,TRBJ2-3,TRBV19,-
TGCGCCAGCGACCCCAGCGGCGGGAGGACAGATACGCAGTATTTT,CASDPSGGRTDTQYF,TRBD2,TRBJ2-3,TRBV10-2,-
TGCGCCAGCAGCTTGCCGACAGTTAGCTCCTACAATGAGCAGTTCTTC,CASSLPTVSSYNEQFF,-,TRBJ2-1,TRBV5-1,-
TGTGCCAGCAGTGAAGGAGCTCGGGTGCCCTCGGGGACTGAAGCTTTCTTT,CASSEGARVPSGTEAFF,-,TRBJ1-1,TRBV6-1,-
TGTGCCAGCAGCTCAAGCAGGGTACAGGGAAAACCTGGGGCCAACGTCCTGACTTTC,CASSSSRVQGKPGANVLTF,-,TRBJ2-6,TRBV7-9,-
TGTGCCAGCAGTCCGGGACTAGCGACTTCCTACGAGCAGTACTTC,CASSPGLATSYEQYF,TRBD2,TRBJ2-7,TRBV27,-